This entry concerns a single T cell receptor beta chain. The record originates from a study of blood T cell repertoires in COVID-19. In the study overall: Specimens from acute and convalescent COVID-19 originated in the United States, Italy and Spain.

Authors' methods: Amplification of reference gene primers was used by the study to estimate nucleated cell counts. The table came from immunoSEQ multiplex PCR; TCRdb's copy has only in-frame clones and leaves some out. Clone size and the V and J calls come from that table; the DNA yielded D and trimming. The table lists about 100,000 clones, under 90% of them singletons. The CDR3 has 16 amino acids. In germline, CDR1 is LGHNA, CDR2 YSLEER. Trimming pared 5 bases from V and 7 bases from J, leaving 20 bases between. The sequence came from a human donor in a cohort sampled during active COVID-19. Source material: peripheral blood. The chain is built from TRBV4-3 and TRBJ1-4; D may be TRBD1 (6 bases). CDR3: CASSASRSGVSEKLFF. DNA of the CDR3: TGCGCCAGCAGCGCAAGTAGGTCAGGGGTCAGTGAAAAACTGTTTTTT.